What follows describes a single T cell receptor (beta chain). Its cognate antigen is unknown. This CDR3 contains 21 residues. J gave up 0 bases and V 3 bases, and 15 bases lay outside the gene matches. Germline V gene lookup returns CDR1 SGHRS and CDR2 YFSETQ. This sample stems from a study of graft-versus-host responses after intestinal transplantation. On the study more broadly: Tacrolimus plus steroids were given to all recipients for about 3 years, preceded by anti-thymocyte globulin induction.

The data were produced by immunoSEQ multiplex PCR, yet TCRdb's version contains in-frame clones alone and is incomplete. The repertoire holds fewer than 95,000 clones, with approximately 94% as singletons. The starting material was unstimulated CD8+ T cells sorted from spleen or lymph node cells, obtained before intestinal transplant. The sequence came from a human donor who received an intestinal transplant. The gene calls are TRBV5-1 and TRBJ2-6, with TRBD1 matching 10 bases. The CDR3 region has the DNA TGCGCCAGCAGCTCGGACAGGGGGTCTACTTCCTTACTCTCTGGGGCCAACGTCCTGACTTTC. Encoded protein: CASSSDRGSTSLLSGANVLTF.